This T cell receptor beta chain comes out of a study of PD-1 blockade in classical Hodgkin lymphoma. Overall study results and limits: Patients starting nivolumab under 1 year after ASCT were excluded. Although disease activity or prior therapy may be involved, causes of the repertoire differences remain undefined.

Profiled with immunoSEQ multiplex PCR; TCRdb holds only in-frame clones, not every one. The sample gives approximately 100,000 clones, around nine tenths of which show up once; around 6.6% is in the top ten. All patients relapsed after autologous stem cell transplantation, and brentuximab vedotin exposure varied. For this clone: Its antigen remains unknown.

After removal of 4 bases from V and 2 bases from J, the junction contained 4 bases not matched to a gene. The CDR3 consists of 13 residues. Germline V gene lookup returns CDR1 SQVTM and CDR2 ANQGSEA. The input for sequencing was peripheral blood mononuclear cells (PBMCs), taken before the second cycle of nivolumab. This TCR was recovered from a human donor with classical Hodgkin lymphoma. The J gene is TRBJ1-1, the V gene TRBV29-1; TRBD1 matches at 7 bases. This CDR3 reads CSVGQGGNTEAFF. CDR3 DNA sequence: TGCAGCGTTGGGCAGGGGGGTAACACTGAAGCTTTCTTT.